The T cell receptor (beta chain) described here comes from a study of monozygotic twins with inflammatory bowel disease (dated by TCRdb to about 2019). General notes on the study: The full study comprised approximately 28 monozygotic twin pairs: nine German pairs (four IBD-concordant, five IBD-discordant) and 19 IBD-discordant Danish pairs. Disease-associated traits were sought mainly through comparisons between IBD patients and their genetically identical healthy co-twins within discordant pairs. Each individual had, on average, about 151 000 unique TCRalpha sequences and 181 000 unique TCRbeta sequences available for analysis.

Comment on this clonotype: Its recognized antigen is unknown.

An approximately 2.5 ml peripheral blood sample was drawn into PAXgene tubes per donor and stored at -80°C. Total RNA was isolated from whole blood with the PAXgene blood miRNA kit on an automated QIAcube, without T cell sorting. Peripheral blood from monozygotic twin pairs, either concordant or discordant for inflammatory bowel disease, underwent deep TCRalpha and TCRbeta repertoire profiling that used unique molecular barcoding. Smoking habits were recorded for all twin pairs, with individuals classified as current, former or never smokers. The germline V gene yields SGHAT for CDR1 and FQNNGV for CDR2. The CDR3 numbers 13 residues from cysteine through phenylalanine. Only the protein sequence is given. Here is what the overall study found, with its caveats: Distinction between different T cell subtypes could not be achieved in the analysis. No single strong signal or clonotype linked to IBD turned up in the results, so the idea that one exists was not supported. Fewer clonotypes were shared with other individuals by IBD patients than by healthy twins, most markedly in patients showing signs of disease activity. Repertoire similarity did not differ between concordant and discordant twins, which could be due to limited statistical power. TCRbeta repertoire diversity, by inverse Simpson index, was decreased in IBD patients compared with their healthy co-twins. Because patients were on differing immunosuppressive treatments, the repertoires may have picked up extra background noise and inter-individual variability.

Library method: 5' RACE. Each TCR library was prepared from about 4,000 ng of total RNA. For each sample, cDNA was synthesized in eight separate reactions using SMARTScribe reverse transcriptase. During cDNA synthesis, template switching was used to introduce unique molecular identifiers that contained a 6-nucleotide sample barcode. TCRalpha and TCRbeta cDNA was amplified by two nested PCRs of 16 and 9 cycles, with bead purification after each PCR. Before amplification, the cDNA was treated with uracil DNA-glycosylase and purified using the QIAquick PCR purification kit. In the second PCR, Illumina TruSeq-compatible adapters and sample-specific barcodes were added. Library quality and concentration were checked on TapeStation and Qubit, and libraries were pooled at 5 to 6.5 ng each. The pooled libraries were sequenced with 2 x 100 bp reads and custom sequencing primers on an Illumina HiSeq2500 single-index Rapid Run. The authors' pipeline ran thus. UMI-based consensus assembly with MiGEC version 1.2.6 was used to correct PCR and sequencing errors. MiXCR version 2.1.1 handled V(D)J alignment, clonotype assembly and CDR3 extraction. Normalisation of gene usage, clonotype sharing and MAIT/NKT TCR abundance was achieved by analysing the top 1000, 10 000 and 20 000 clonotypes per sample. Diversity was computed as the inverse Simpson index with the vegan R package after downsampling to 27 000 UMIs. Paired Mann-Whitney U tests were applied to discordant twin pairs, with Benjamini-Hochberg correction for multiple testing. TCRdb reprocessed the reads, so every CDR3 protein sequence counts as one entry and DNA is not shown. These V and J calls derive from TCRdb rather than the authors' analysis. The sample has some 200,000 distinct CDR3 sequences on record. Roughly 8% of the sample is in the top ten clones.

Sequencing input: blood. The sequence derives from a human donor with ulcerative colitis or Crohn's disease, or a healthy co-twin of an affected twin (not recorded which). The V and J genes are TRBV11-2 and TRBJ1-2. This receptor has the CDR3 CASSLNLQYGYTF. With the portions outside the CDR3 filled from the reference TRBV11-2 and TRBJ1-2 genes, the complete variable region becomes EAGVAQSPRYKIIEKRQSVAFWCNPISGHATLYWYQQILGQGPKLLIQFQNNGVVDDSQLPKDRFSAERLKGVDSTLKIQPAKLEDSAVYLCASSLNLQYGYTFGSGTRLTVV.